Listed here are 15 T cell receptor beta chains from one sample, sequenced in a study of B cell selection in AIRE deficiency (dated by TCRdb to between 2017 and 2020). The method was the immunoSEQ multiplex PCR assay. TCRdb took this table from immuneACCESS and kept in-frame rearrangements with V and J called. Such tables lack part of the clones; where checked against another copy, unresolved V genes explain under half of the gap, and the rest is unexplained. This sample comprises about 25,000 clones, 96% of them detected only once. The top ten clones comprise around 0.22% of the sample. CD4+CD127+ cells were sorted as the conventional CD4 T cell population. The sample taken for sequencing was CD4+CD127+ conventional T cells sorted from PBMCs. All receptors come from a human donor in good health.

The V and J genes are TRBV4-2 and TRBJ2-5; D possibly corresponds to TRBD2 (5 bases). The germline gives CDR1 LGHNA, CDR2 YNFKEQ. The CDR3 totals 16 residues. Trimming took 4 bases from V and 5 from J, leaving 20 bases between them. The CDR3 sequence: CASSRFTEASRETQYF. In DNA, the CDR3 is TGTGCCAGCAGCCGTTTTACGGAGGCCAGTAGGGAGACCCAGTACTTC.

This clone was seen once. CDR3 amino acids: CASSEEPRGLSSTEAFF. The CDR3 DNA reads TGTGCCAGCAGTGAAGAGCCTCGAGGCCTTAGTAGTACTGAAGCTTTCTTT. The chain has TRBV25-1 and TRBJ1-1; D not certain. V was pared by 2 bases and J by 5 bases, with 21 bases between. Germline V gene data show CDR1 as MGHDK and CDR2 as SYGVNS. This CDR3 has 17 residues.

The rearrangement uses TRBV27 and TRBJ2-2; D unresolved. CDR3 size: 17 residues. Trimming stripped 4 bases from V and 2 bases from J, with 17 bases between. CDR1 is MNHEY and CDR2 is SMNVEV in the germline V gene (reference sequence). Here the CDR3 DNA reads TGTGCCAGCAGTTCCCGTGGATCGCGAGCAAACACCGGGGAGCTGTTTTTT. Translated, it gives CASSSRGSRANTGELFF.

This chain links TRBV2 with TRBJ2-2; weak D call: TRBD1 (5 bases). The ends were cut back, 4 bases at V and 1 base at J, with 7 bases in the middle. The CDR3 consists of 14 residues. Looked up from germline, CDR1 is SNHLY and CDR2 is FYNNEI. The CDR3 nucleotides are TGTGCCAGCAGTGGGCAGGGGAACACCGGGGAGCTGTTTTTT. It yields the protein CASSGQGNTGELFF.

The gene calls are TRBV12-5 and TRBJ2-1, with TRBD1 matching over 9 bases. CDR1 LGHNT and CDR2 FRNRAP come from the germline V gene. V gave up 5 bases and J gave up 4 bases; unmatched junction bases: 6. There are 15 residues in the CDR3. CDR3 coding DNA: TGTGCTAGTGGTGCGGGACAGGGTTTATACAATGAGCAGTTCTTC. Its translation is CASGAGQGLYNEQFF.

V usage is TRBV28 and J usage is TRBJ1-2; 9 bases match TRBD1. The CDR3 has 11 amino acids. Germline V CDR1 and CDR2: MDHEN, SYDVKM. The V gene end was trimmed by 10 bases and the J gene end by 4 bases; junction bases not matched to a gene: 1. The CDR3 DNA is TGTGCCACGGGACAGGGCTATGGCTACACCTTC. Protein: CATGQGYGYTF.

This rearrangement joins TRBV12-1 to TRBJ1-4. TRBV12-1 is flagged as a pseudogene. This CDR3 comprises 18 residues. CDR3 sequence: CASSTPIRTDSTNEKLFF. The CDR3 DNA follows: TGTGCCAGCAGCACCCCGATTAGGACGGATTCAACTAATGAAAAACTGTTTTTT.

V usage is TRBV10-1 and J usage is TRBJ2-7; D uncertain. The CDR3 runs 14 residues. The germline V gene has CDR1 WNHNN and CDR2 SYGVQD (reference sequence). The V end lost 3 bases, the J end lost 2 bases, and 11 bases lay between the germline ends. CDR3 region: CASSDSIIPYEQYF. The CDR3 DNA is TGCGCCAGCAGTGATAGCATCATCCCCTACGAGCAGTACTTC.

V gene TRBV27 combines with J gene TRBJ1-4; 9 positions agree with TRBD1. Germline lookup yields CDR1 MNHEY and CDR2 SMNVEV (reference sequence). The junction had 9 bases not matched to a gene; V was cut back by 4 bases and J by 0 bases. The CDR3 is 18 amino acids. The CDR3 nucleotides are TGTGCCAGCAGTTGGGGACAGGGAACATTTGCAACTAATGAAAAACTGTTTTTT. This codes for CASSWGQGTFATNEKLFF. The full variable domain, in which reference TRBV27 and TRBJ1-4 provide the parts outside the CDR3, is EAQVTQNPRYLITVTGKKLTVTCSQNMNHEYMSWYRQDPGLGLRQIYYSMNVEVTDKGDVPEGYKVSRKEKRNFPLILESPSPNQTSLYFCASSWGQGTFATNEKLFFGSGTQLSVL.

This clone came up once. The gene calls are TRBV5-1 and TRBJ2-1; 13 nucleotides line up with TRBD2. V shed 4 bases and J 4 bases; nucleotides not matched to a gene: 2. Looked up from germline, CDR1 is SGHRS and CDR2 is YFSETQ. This CDR3 comprises 15 residues. CDR3 sequence: CASSRTSGSYNEQFF. For the CDR3, the DNA is TGCGCCAGCAGCCGGACTAGCGGGAGTTACAATGAGCAGTTCTTC. Full variable domain (missing parts from reference TRBV5-1 and TRBJ2-1): KAGVTQTPRYLIKTRGQQVTLSCSPISGHRSVSWYQQTPGQGLQFLFEYFSETQRNKGNFPGRFSGRQFSNSRSEMNVSTLELGDSALYLCASSRTSGSYNEQFFGPGTRLTVL.

The V gene is TRBV7-8, the J gene TRBJ2-7; no reliable D call. Germline V CDR1 and CDR2: SGHVS, FQNEAQ. Trimming cost V 5 bases and J 5 bases, with 16 bases left between them. The CDR3 has 14 residues. CDR3: CASSARYSPNEQYF. In DNA form, the CDR3 reads TGTGCCAGCAGCGCCCGGTATTCACCTAACGAGCAGTACTTC. The whole variable domain, remainder taken from reference TRBV7-8 and TRBJ2-7, is GAGVSQSPRYKVAKRGQDVALRCDPISGHVSLFWYQQALGQGPEFLTYFQNEAQLDKSGLPSDRFFAERPEGSVSTLKIQRTQQEDSAVYLCASSARYSPNEQYFGPGTRLTVT.

The chain links TRBV29-1 to TRBJ2-7; D not certain. CDR3 size: 11 residues. V gave up 4 bases and J gave up 0 bases, with 4 bases separating them. Germline CDR1 SQVTM, CDR2 ANQGSEA. The CDR3: CSVGSSYEQYF. For the CDR3, the DNA is TGCAGCGTTGGCTCCTCCTACGAGCAGTACTTC.

The rearrangement joins TRBV28 to TRBJ2-4; 7 positions agree with TRBD1. The CDR3 has 16 amino acids. The V segment lost 6 bases and the J segment 1 base; nucleotides outside the gene matches: 9. Germline assignment: CDR1 MDHEN and CDR2 SYDVKM. The CDR3 here is CASSRQGLGAKNIQYF. For the CDR3, the DNA is TGTGCCAGCAGCCGACAGGGCCTAGGGGCCAAAAACATTCAGTACTTC.

This clone was seen only once. At one end, the junction sequence differs from germline, possibly due to a read error. This sequence joins TRBV5-1 and TRBJ2-3, with 9 bases that match TRBD2. The length of the CDR3 is 14 residues. Germline V gives CDR1 SGHRS, CDR2 YFSETQ. In DNA, the CDR3 is TGCGCCAGCAGCTTTAGCGGGAGCACCGATACGCAGTATTTT. Amino acid sequence: CASSFSGSTDTQYF.

The V call is TRBV25-1, the J call TRBJ1-1; no definite D call. CDR3 length: 9 amino acids. Germline lookup yields CDR1 MGHDK and CDR2 SYGVNS. Trimming removed 2 bases at V and 11 bases at J, with 3 bases between. The DNA of the CDR3 is TGTGCCAGCAGTGAAGGGGCTTTCTTT. It is translated as CASSEGAFF. Using reference TRBV25-1 and TRBJ1-1 for the parts outside the CDR3, the full variable domain is EADIYQTPRYLVIGTGKKITLECSQTMGHDKMYWYQQDPGMELHLIHYSYGVNSTEKGDLSSESTVSRIRTEHFPLTLESARPSHTSQYLCASSEGAFFGQGTRLTVV.